The clone carrying this TCR beta chain has ten or more counts. The antigen is undetermined. This entry is derived from a study of T cell repertoires in cytomegalovirus infection. Study-level information: In public TCR beta signatures, there were indications of both CMV infection and matching HLA type.

Germline V gene lookup returns CDR1 SGHNT and CDR2 YENEEA. There are 14 residues in the CDR3. V lost 0 bases and J lost 1, with 6 bases in between. Study-wide findings and caveats: Summed frequency of shared TCR beta families picked out CMV carriers who also had the relevant HLA. Dominating the ex vivo response were TCR beta clonotypes that were CMV-specific and HLA-C-restricted.

TCRdb re-called the reads with MiXCR, one entry per CDR3 protein. This sample has 250,000 or so distinct CDR3 sequences; roughly 12% occur once, and the top ten carry 1.5% to 2%. The rearrangement links TRBV11-3 to TRBJ1-1, with unresolved D. The sequence came from a human donor in good health (CMV status not recorded). Some clones in this sample may be carry-over from other donors' samples. The material sequenced was PBMCs. CDR3 sequence (DNA): TGTGCCAGCAGCTTAGATCGGGGGAACACTGAAGCTTTCTTT. Encoded protein: CASSLDRGNTEAFF.